This T cell receptor beta chain is from a study of blood T cell repertoires in COVID-19. Overall study: The cDNA or gDNA used as material had been derived from T cells, B-cell-depleted T cells, or PBMCs.

Source study methods: Amplified reference gene primers provided the basis for estimating nucleated cell counts. The protocol was immunoSEQ multiplex PCR, while the TCRdb copy is restricted to in-frame clones and leaves out a portion. For V, J and clone size, that table is used; D and trimming come from the DNA. Here the sample spans approximately 170,000 clones, about four fifths being singletons. The V segment lost 4 bases and the J segment 7 bases; nucleotides outside the gene matches: 3. The CDR3 totals 12 residues. Per germline, CDR1 MDHEN and CDR2 SYDVKM. Specimen: peripheral blood. V usage is TRBV28 and J usage is TRBJ1-2; TRBD1 matches at 7 bases. This TCR derives from a man aged 35 to 55 who had recovered from COVID-19. DNA of the CDR3: TGTGCCAGCAGTTCACAGGGGTTTGGCTACACCTTC. Its protein product is CASSSQGFGYTF.